At least ten counts were recorded for the clone carrying this T cell receptor (beta chain). The antigen is unknown. This specimen comes from a study of CD8 T cells in ankylosing spondylitis. Study results and caveats: Peripheral blood samples showed relatively rare disease-linked clones, and these clones were CD8+. A TCR beta motif of several highly homologous variants appeared characteristic of ankylosing spondylitis blood.

TCRdb reprocessed the 5' RACE reads with MiXCR, giving one entry per CDR3 protein. The sample has about 240,000 distinct CDR3 sequences, 20% to 30% seen once. Trimming took 3 bases from V and 2 from J, leaving 8 bases between them. The germline CDR1 and CDR2 sequences are DFQATT and SNEGSKA (reference sequence). CDR3 length: 13 amino acids. Material: blood, either unsorted or a sorted T cell fraction (not recorded which). The chain carries TRBV20-1 and TRBJ1-5; no definite D call. The TCR originated in a male donor with ankylosing spondylitis or in good health (not recorded which). The CDR3 nucleotides read TGCAGTGCTAGCTCGGCAGGCAATCAGCCCCAGCATTTT. It yields the protein CSASSAGNQPQHF.